These 8 T cell receptor beta chains were all obtained from the same sample, sequenced in a study of control samples from healthy donors and cancer patients (dated by TCRdb to 2020 to 2021). The library was prepared using the immunoSEQ multiplex PCR assay. As stored in TCRdb, this immuneACCESS dataset retains in-frame rearrangements with V and J assigned. A fraction of the clones does not appear; measured against another copy, unresolved V genes explain less than half of the discrepancy, and the remainder lacks a known reason. A total of 350,000 to 450,000 clones appear in this sample, around nine tenths of them only once. Together, the top ten hold 5% to 8% of the sample. Sample: PBMCs. Every receptor here comes from a man in his forties with head and neck cancer.

V is TRBV5-4 and J is TRBJ2-7; D remains unclear. The V gene lost 3 bases and the J gene lost 4 bases, with 14 bases spanning the gap. The CDR3 is made up of 14 amino acids. Germline lookup yields CDR1 SGHNT and CDR2 YYREEE (reference sequence). CDR3: CASSYGVFGYEQYF. CDR3 in DNA: TGTGCCAGCAGCTATGGGGTATTTGGGTACGAGCAGTACTTC.

J is TRBJ2-3 and V is TRBV5-1, with 7 bases lining up with TRBD2. The ends lost 0 bases at V and 1 base at J; junction bases unmatched: 5. This CDR3 has 16 residues. Germline CDR1 and CDR2: SGHRS and YFSETQ. CDR3: CASSLGSTSGTDTQYF. CDR3 DNA: TGCGCCAGCAGCTTGGGGTCCACTAGCGGCACAGATACGCAGTATTTT.

This rearrangement joins TRBV30 to TRBJ1-5; D gene unclear. The germline gives CDR1 GTSNPN, CDR2 SVGIG (reference sequence). The germline V and J ends were trimmed by 6 bases and 0 bases, with 12 bases remaining between them. The CDR3 length is 14 residues. CDR3 amino acids: CACSSIVSNQPQHF. CDR3 DNA sequence: TGTGCCTGTTCCTCGATCGTTAGCAATCAGCCCCAGCATTTT.

In nucleotides, the CDR3 is TGTGCCAGCAGCTTGGCAGGGGCGGGTAATTCACCCCTCCACTTT. This translates into CASSLAGAGNSPLHF. The chain couples TRBV5-8 to TRBJ1-6, with a weak D call TRBD1 (6 bases). Per the germline V gene, CDR1 is SGHTS and CDR2 is YDEGEE. The CDR3 has 15 amino acids. The V end lost 0 bases, the J end lost 6 bases, and 10 bases lay between the germline ends. Full variable domain (outside the CDR3, taken from reference TRBV5-8 and TRBJ1-6): EAGVTQSPTHLIKTRGQQATLRCSPISGHTSVYWYQQALGLGLQFLLWYDEGEERNRGNFPPRFSGRQFPNYSSELNVNALELEDSALYLCASSLAGAGNSPLHFGNGTRLTVT.

The rearrangement joins TRBV27 to TRBJ1-2; 10 nucleotides match TRBD1. The V gene's germline CDR1 is MNHEY and CDR2 SMNVEV (reference sequence). The CDR3 contains 17 residues. The V and J ends lost 3 bases and 6 bases, in that order; junction bases with no gene match: 13. Here the CDR3 reads CASSFLAGTGVTHGYTF. CDR3 nucleotides: TGTGCCAGCAGTTTCCTAGCCGGGACAGGGGTGACACATGGCTACACCTTC.

This rearrangement joins TRBV5-8 to TRBJ1-5, with 9 bases identical to TRBD1. V gave up 3 bases and J gave up 7 bases; unmatched junction bases: 8. Germline CDR1 SGHTS, CDR2 YDEGEE. The CDR3 is 15 residues long. The CDR3 loop is CASSSYDRGAQPQHF. CDR3 coding DNA: TGTGCCAGCAGCTCCTACGACAGGGGGGCCCAGCCCCAGCATTTT.

This clone has only one observation. The V call is TRBV4-1, the J call TRBJ2-4; D could derive from TRBD1 or TRBD2 (5 bases each). V lost 4 bases and J 1 base, leaving 11 bases between the germline ends. This CDR3 region has 15 residues. Per germline, CDR1 MGHRA and CDR2 YSYEKL. For the CDR3, the DNA is TGCGCCAGCAGCCCGGGGACCCAGGCCAAAAACATTCAGTACTTC. This gives the protein CASSPGTQAKNIQYF.

V is TRBV6-6 and J is TRBJ2-1, with unresolved D. Per the germline V gene, CDR1 is MNHNY and CDR2 is SVGAGI (reference sequence). Trimming pared 3 bases from V and 5 bases from J, leaving 11 bases between. The length of the CDR3 is 14 residues. The CDR3 sequence: CASSYSPTDNEQFF. The CDR3 nucleotides read TGTGCCAGCAGTTATTCCCCGACCGACAATGAGCAGTTCTTC.